This T cell receptor beta chain was identified during a study of blood T cell repertoires in COVID-19 (dated by TCRdb to 2020 to 2022). Regarding the study in general: The collaborator samples originated in the United States, Italy and Spain and spanned the acute and convalescent phases of COVID-19. The material from the prospective study consisted of cDNA or gDNA derived from T cells, B-cell-depleted T cells, or PBMCs. The dataset comprised deeply sampled blood TCRbeta repertoires from subjects exposed to, actively infected with, or recovered from COVID-19. The repertoires were released in a freely available public database meant as a resource for research on the immune response to SARS-CoV-2. Samples came from the ongoing ImmuneRACE study (first 160 participants) plus 1,254 subjects from 6 global collaborators. A de-identified subject ID, COVID-19 status, age in years and sex were almost always included in the sample metadata. Where HLA class I and class II types were available, the types were taken from metadata supplied by the sample provider, not from assay-based typing.

Germline trimming amounts to 6 bases on V and 4 bases on J, with 9 as the count of junction bases outside the gene matches. From cysteine to phenylalanine, the CDR3 is 16 amino acids long. The retained sequence is limited to the CDR3, 48 bases, with the frame set at the first base. Sequences MDHEN (CDR1) and SYDVKM (CDR2) are obtained from the germline V gene. The immunoSEQ Assay, a bias-controlled multiplex PCR, was used to amplify TCRbeta CDR3 regions from genomic DNA. The authors processed their data as follows. The number of nucleated cells in each sample was estimated from the amplification of reference gene primers within the assay. Sequence reads were collapsed and filtered to measure the absolute abundance of every unique TCRbeta CDR3 rearrangement. For each sample, productive Simpson clonality was calculated by taking the square root of Simpson's diversity index across productive rearrangements. TCRdb obtained this table from immuneACCESS and retained in-frame rearrangements with V and J assigned. These tables miss some clones; where compared with another copy, unresolved V genes account for less than half of the shortfall, and the remainder is unexplained. V and J calls and clone size are given by that table; D and trimming were obtained from the DNA. The sample table contains roughly 150,000 clones; only one count was recorded for 70% to 90% of them. Roughly 6% of the sample belongs to the ten largest clones.

Participants in the prospective study were enrolled through a virtual design, were aged about 18 to 90 years, and lived in approximately 24 United States geographic areas. To assign participants to cohorts, the prospective study relied on clinical history that participants themselves reported in a screening survey and a study questionnaire. Recovered participants in ImmuneRACE Cohort 3 were defined as having two consecutive negative NP/OP PCR tests, clearance from a healthcare professional, or resolution of symptoms. Each participant in the prospective study had whole blood, serum and a nasopharyngeal or oropharyngeal swab collected by mobile phlebotomists. Participants in the prospective study had the option to provide additional blood draws and questionnaires over a roughly 2-month period. Before DNA extraction, blood samples from the prospective study were shipped at room temperature or frozen.

The paper as a whole reports these results and caveats: The amount of clinical and demographic metadata varied by source and participant and was provided uncurated.

A word on this clone: Its antigen remains unidentified. Base-call qualities are not available, and no considerably larger clone is one nucleotide away.

The chain is made from TRBV28 and TRBJ2-2; TRBD1 aligns with 9 central bases. Sequenced material: PBMCs or T cells enriched from blood (not recorded which). The receptor was isolated from a man aged 40-49 years who had recovered from COVID-19. The bases are TGTGCCAGCAGGGACCCGGGACAGGGTGGCACCGGGGAGCTGTTTTTT. It is translated as CASRDPGQGGTGELFF.